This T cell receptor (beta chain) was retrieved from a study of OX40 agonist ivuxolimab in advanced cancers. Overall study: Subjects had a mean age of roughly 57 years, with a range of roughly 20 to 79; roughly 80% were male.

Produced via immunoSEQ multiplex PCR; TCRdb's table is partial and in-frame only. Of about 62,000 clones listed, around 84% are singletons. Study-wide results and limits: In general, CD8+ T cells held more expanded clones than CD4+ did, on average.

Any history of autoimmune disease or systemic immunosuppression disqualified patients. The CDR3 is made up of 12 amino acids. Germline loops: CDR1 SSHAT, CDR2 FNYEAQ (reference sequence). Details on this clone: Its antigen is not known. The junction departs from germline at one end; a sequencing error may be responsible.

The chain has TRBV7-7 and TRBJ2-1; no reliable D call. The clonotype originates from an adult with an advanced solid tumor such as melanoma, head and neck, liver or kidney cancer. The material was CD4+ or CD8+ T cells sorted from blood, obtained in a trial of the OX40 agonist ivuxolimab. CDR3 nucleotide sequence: TGTGCTAGCAGCTCATCCGCCAATGAGCAGTTCTTC. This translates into CASSSSANEQFF.